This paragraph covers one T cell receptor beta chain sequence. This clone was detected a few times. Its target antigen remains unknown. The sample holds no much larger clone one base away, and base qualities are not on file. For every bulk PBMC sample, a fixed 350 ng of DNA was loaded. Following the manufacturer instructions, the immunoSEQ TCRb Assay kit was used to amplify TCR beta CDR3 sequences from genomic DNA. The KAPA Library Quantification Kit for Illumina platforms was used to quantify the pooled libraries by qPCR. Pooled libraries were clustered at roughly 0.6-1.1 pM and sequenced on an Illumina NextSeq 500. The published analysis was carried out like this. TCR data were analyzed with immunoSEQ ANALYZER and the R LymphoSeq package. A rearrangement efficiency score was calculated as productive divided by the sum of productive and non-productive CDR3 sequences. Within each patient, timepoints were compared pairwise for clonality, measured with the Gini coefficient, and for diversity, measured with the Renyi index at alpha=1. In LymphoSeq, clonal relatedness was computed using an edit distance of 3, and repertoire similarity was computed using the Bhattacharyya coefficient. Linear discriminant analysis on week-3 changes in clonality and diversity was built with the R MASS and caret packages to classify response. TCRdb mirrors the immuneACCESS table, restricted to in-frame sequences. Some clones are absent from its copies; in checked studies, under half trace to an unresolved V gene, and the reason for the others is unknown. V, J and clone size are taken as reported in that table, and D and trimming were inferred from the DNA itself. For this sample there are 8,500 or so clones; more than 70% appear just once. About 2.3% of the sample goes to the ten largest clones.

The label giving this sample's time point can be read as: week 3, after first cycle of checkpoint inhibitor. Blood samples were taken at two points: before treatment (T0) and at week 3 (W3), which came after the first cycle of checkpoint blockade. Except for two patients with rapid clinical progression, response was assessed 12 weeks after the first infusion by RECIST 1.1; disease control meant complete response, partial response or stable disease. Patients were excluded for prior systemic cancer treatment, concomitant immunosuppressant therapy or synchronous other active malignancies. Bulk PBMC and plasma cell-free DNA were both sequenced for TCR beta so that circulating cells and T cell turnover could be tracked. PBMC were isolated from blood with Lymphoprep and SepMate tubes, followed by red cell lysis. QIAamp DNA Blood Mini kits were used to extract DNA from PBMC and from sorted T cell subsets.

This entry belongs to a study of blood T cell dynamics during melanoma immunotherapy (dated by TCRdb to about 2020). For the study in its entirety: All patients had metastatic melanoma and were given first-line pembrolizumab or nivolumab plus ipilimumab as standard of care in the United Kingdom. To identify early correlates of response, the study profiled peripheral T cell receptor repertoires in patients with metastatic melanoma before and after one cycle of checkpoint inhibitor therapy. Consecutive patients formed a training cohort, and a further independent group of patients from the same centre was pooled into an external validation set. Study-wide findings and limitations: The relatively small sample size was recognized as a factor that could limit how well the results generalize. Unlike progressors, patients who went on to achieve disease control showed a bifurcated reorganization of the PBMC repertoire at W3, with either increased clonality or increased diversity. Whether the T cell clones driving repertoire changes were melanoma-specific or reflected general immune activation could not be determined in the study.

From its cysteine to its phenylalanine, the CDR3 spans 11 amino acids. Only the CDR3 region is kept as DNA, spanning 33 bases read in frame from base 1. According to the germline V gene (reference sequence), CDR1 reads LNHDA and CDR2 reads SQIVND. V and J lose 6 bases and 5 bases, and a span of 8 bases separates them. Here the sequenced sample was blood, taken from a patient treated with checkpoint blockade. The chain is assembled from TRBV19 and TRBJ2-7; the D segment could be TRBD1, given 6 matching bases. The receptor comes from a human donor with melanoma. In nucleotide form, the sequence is TGTGCCAGTAGCCACAGGGACGAGCAGTACTTC. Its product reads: CASSHRDEQYF.